Shown below are 23 T cell receptor beta chains from a single sample sequenced in a study of control samples from healthy donors and cancer patients. The assay was immunoSEQ multiplex PCR, and TCRdb's table has in-frame clones only and misses some. The repertoire holds 70,000 to 90,000 clones, with 90% to 95% as singletons. Sample: blood. Receptor source: a woman younger than 30 in good health.

The chain couples TRBV6-5 to TRBJ2-5, with D uncertain. The germline CDR1 and CDR2 sequences are MNHEY and SVGAGI. With 1 base removed from V and 5 bases from J, the gap between germline ends came to 11 bases. The CDR3 runs to 14 residues. Here the CDR3 reads CASSYLKAWETQYF. As DNA, the CDR3 is TGTGCCAGCAGTTACTTAAAGGCTTGGGAGACCCAGTACTTC.

V is TRBV28 and J is TRBJ2-7; D perhaps matches TRBD1 (6 bases). Per germline, CDR1 MDHEN and CDR2 SYDVKM. CDR3 length equals 14 residues. The ends were cut back, 5 bases at V and 6 bases at J, with 17 bases in the middle. This chain's CDR3 is CASSLWTAHSEQYF. CDR3 in DNA: TGTGCCAGCAGTCTTTGGACAGCCCACTCCGAGCAGTACTTC.

The V call is TRBV4-1, the J call TRBJ2-1, with D unclear. The germline CDR1 and CDR2 sequences are MGHRA and YSYEKL. This CDR3 is 13 amino acids long. Trimming took off 0 bases at V and 3 bases at J, with 3 bases between the two ends. The CDR3 DNA is TGCGCCAGCAGCCAAGACTACTACAATGAGCAGTTCTTC. It is translated as CASSQDYYNEQFF.

The CDR3 region has the DNA TGTGCCAGCAGCAGGCGGGACAGGTACTACGAGCAGTACTTC. Translating gives CASSRRDRYYEQYF. This chain uses TRBV5-4 with TRBJ2-7; 8 nucleotides agree with TRBD1. The CDR3 is 14 residues long. The V and J ends lost 4 bases and 3 bases, in that order; junction bases with no gene match: 6. Germline CDR1 and CDR2: SGHNT and YYREEE (reference sequence).

CDR3 region: CASSYGRQSGNTIYF. As DNA, the CDR3 is TGTGCCAGCAGTTACGGCCGGCAGTCGGGAAACACCATATATTTT. This chain connects TRBV6-6 to TRBJ1-3; D is uncertain. This CDR3 is built from 15 residues. The germline V gene encodes CDR1 MNHNY and CDR2 SVGAGI (reference sequence). V shed 2 bases and J shed 4 bases, with 12 bases lying between them.

This rearrangement joins TRBV7-8 to TRBJ1-4, with D possibly being TRBD1 (5 bases). CDR1 and CDR2 from the germline V gene are SGHVS and FQNEAQ. V was pared by 5 bases and J by 10 bases, with 17 bases between. This CDR3 contains 14 residues. This chain's CDR3 is CASSPRGRDGKLFF. In DNA, the CDR3 is TGTGCCAGCAGCCCGCGGGGCAGGGATGGAAAACTGTTTTTT.

V is TRBV7-2 and J is TRBJ2-3; D is possibly TRBD2 (5 bases). Trimming took off 4 bases at V and 3 bases at J, with 11 bases between the two ends. The CDR3 totals 14 residues. Germline lookup yields CDR1 SGHTA and CDR2 FQGNSA. CDR3: CASSSRLPTDTQYF. CDR3 DNA sequence: TGTGCCAGCAGCTCTAGACTACCTACAGATACGCAGTATTTT.

The J gene is TRBJ2-3, the V gene TRBV29-1; a weak D match, TRBD1 (6 bases). Germline V CDR1 and CDR2: SQVTM, ANQGSEA. Trimming removed 6 bases at V and 0 bases at J, with 10 bases between. The length of the CDR3 is 13 residues. The CDR3 is CSVGQPSTDTQYF. CDR3 DNA sequence: TGCAGCGTCGGACAGCCGAGCACAGATACGCAGTATTTT.

This clone was detected only once. The rearrangement joins TRBV7-7 to TRBJ2-2; D ambiguous. Germline CDR1 and CDR2: SSHAT and FNYEAQ (reference sequence). The CDR3 has 17 amino acids. With 2 bases removed from V and 0 bases from J, the gap between germline ends came to 13 bases. CDR3: CASSLNLGRANTGELFF. Written as DNA, the CDR3 is TGTGCCAGCAGCTTAAACCTCGGACGGGCGAACACCGGGGAGCTGTTTTTT.

The chain is built from TRBV28 and TRBJ1-5; TRBD1 agrees at 8 bases. J lost 0 bases, V lost 5 bases, and 9 bases had no gene match. This CDR3 has 17 amino acids. Germline lookup yields CDR1 MDHEN and CDR2 SYDVKM. CDR3 loop: CASSPSGGLYSNQPQHF. CDR3 nucleotide sequence: TGTGCCAGCAGTCCTTCAGGGGGCCTGTATAGCAATCAGCCCCAGCATTTT.

The genes are TRBV2 and TRBJ2-5; 9 positions match TRBD2. V trimming: 0 bases; J trimming: 5 bases; junction bases outside the gene matches: 7. CDR1 and CDR2 from the germline V gene are SNHLY and FYNNEI. The CDR3 totals 16 residues. This CDR3 reads CASSEALAGFGETQYF. CDR3 DNA sequence: TGTGCCAGCAGTGAAGCGCTAGCGGGGTTCGGTGAGACCCAGTACTTC.

This chain uses TRBV19 with TRBJ2-6, with TRBD1 matching 7 bases. V dropped 5 bases and J dropped 0; count of bases not matched to a gene: 13. This CDR3 comprises 19 residues. CDR1 and CDR2 (germline): LNHDA, SQIVND (reference sequence). The CDR3 loop is CASSPSRTGPGSGANVLTF. CDR3 in DNA: TGTGCCAGTAGTCCCAGTAGGACAGGACCTGGCTCTGGGGCCAACGTCCTGACTTTC.

This chain connects TRBV28 to TRBJ2-5; 12 bases are a match to TRBD2. The CDR3 spans 17 residues. Trimming took 0 bases from V and 4 from J; bases not matched to a gene: 6. Germline values: CDR1 MDHEN, CDR2 SYDVKM. Here the CDR3 reads CASSLWLAGGPGETQYF. In nucleotides, the CDR3 is TGTGCCAGCAGTTTATGGCTAGCGGGGGGGCCGGGAGAGACCCAGTACTTC.

The chain couples TRBV5-1 to TRBJ2-3, with 9 bases that match TRBD1. The CDR3 has 16 residues. The germline V gene has CDR1 SGHRS and CDR2 YFSETQ. Losses at the gene ends were 3 bases for V and 4 bases for J; bases not matched to a gene: 9. The CDR3 sequence: CASSSFKDRGPDTQYF. CDR3 in DNA: TGCGCCAGCAGCTCCTTCAAGGACAGGGGTCCAGATACGCAGTATTTT.

The chain recombines TRBV3-1 (or the pseudogene TRBV3-2) with TRBJ2-1, with a tentative D call TRBD1 (6 bases). The CDR3 length is 16 residues. Germline V gene lookup returns CDR1 LGHDT and CDR2 YNNKEL (reference sequence). The V gene lost 4 bases and the J gene lost 5 bases, with 18 bases spanning the gap. CDR3 protein: CASSPGWWTDNNEQFF. The CDR3 DNA sequence: TGTGCCAGCAGCCCTGGATGGTGGACAGATAACAATGAGCAGTTCTTC.

The chain employs TRBV27 and TRBJ1-1, with no clear D. The V gene lost 2 bases and the J gene lost 6 bases, with 13 bases spanning the gap. CDR3 length: 14 amino acids. The V gene's germline CDR1 is MNHEY and CDR2 SMNVEV (reference sequence). The CDR3 DNA is TGTGCCAGCAGTTTAGGATTGGGGAATTCTGAAGCTTTCTTT. Protein product: CASSLGLGNSEAFF.

The chain is built from TRBV28 and TRBJ1-3; 7 bases match TRBD1. CDR3 length: 17 residues. The trim removed 7 bases at V and 8 bases at J, leaving 20 bases unmatched. The V gene's germline CDR1 is MDHEN and CDR2 SYDVKM. The CDR3 region is CASTLSPLRQGGYTIYF. CDR3 nucleotides: TGTGCCAGCACCTTGTCCCCCTTACGACAGGGAGGATACACCATATATTTT.

V is TRBV19 and J is TRBJ2-7; D is ambiguous. Looked up from germline, CDR1 is LNHDA and CDR2 is SQIVND (reference sequence). CDR3 length: 12 residues. Between the trimmed V and J ends, which lost 5 bases and 2 bases, there was a span of 7 bases. DNA of the CDR3: TGTGCCAGTAGTGGTATTGCCTACGAGCAGTACTTC. Translation gives CASSGIAYEQYF.

V usage is TRBV27 and J usage is TRBJ1-4; 7 bases fit TRBD1. Germline lookup yields CDR1 MNHEY and CDR2 SMNVEV (reference sequence). The length of the CDR3 is 15 residues. The junction had 11 bases not matched to a gene; V was cut back by 5 bases and J by 8 bases. CDR3 protein: CASSQGGARGEKLFF. The CDR3 DNA follows: TGTGCCAGCAGTCAGGGGGGGGCCCGAGGGGAAAAACTGTTTTTT.

The J gene is TRBJ2-7, the V gene TRBV5-1; D is unclear. The CDR3 sequence is 13 residues long. V was shortened by 5 bases and J by 4 bases, with 13 bases between the two germline ends. The V gene's germline CDR1 is SGHRS and CDR2 YFSETQ. This CDR3 is CASSRLMNYEQYF. CDR3 sequence (DNA): TGCGCCAGCAGTCGACTCATGAATTACGAGCAGTACTTC.

The rearrangement uses TRBV2 and TRBJ1-5; perhaps TRBD1 as D (5 bases). Trimming left V 5 bases short and J 4 bases short, with 21 bases between. Germline loops: CDR1 SNHLY, CDR2 FYNNEI. This CDR3 contains 17 residues. In DNA, the CDR3 is TGTGCCAGCAGTACCCCCCCAGGGACTGAGGGGAATCAGCCCCAGCATTTT. Translation: CASSTPPGTEGNQPQHF.

The chain links TRBV19 to TRBJ1-6, with a tentative D call TRBD1 (6 bases). Germline values: CDR1 LNHDA, CDR2 SQIVND (reference sequence). V was shortened by 10 bases and J by 9 bases, with 19 bases between the two germline ends. The CDR3 contains 14 residues. CDR3 in amino acids: CATRGRGIGSPLHF. Written as DNA, the CDR3 is TGTGCCACCCGCGGCAGGGGTATCGGTTCACCCCTCCACTTT. The full variable domain, with the rest looked up from reference TRBV19 and TRBJ1-6, is DGGITQSPKYLFRKEGQNVTLSCEQNLNHDAMYWYRQDPGQGLRLIYYSQIVNDFQKGDIAEGYSVSREKKESFPLTVTSAQKNPTAFYLCATRGRGIGSPLHFGNGTRLTVT.

This clone appeared once. The chain is built from TRBV19 and TRBJ2-1; D gene ambiguous. The V end lost 2 bases, the J end lost 8 bases, and 4 bases lay between the germline ends. This CDR3 has 11 residues. Germline values: CDR1 LNHDA, CDR2 SQIVND (reference sequence). This chain's CDR3 is CASSIRDEQFF. CDR3 nucleotides: TGTGCCAGTAGTATAAGGGATGAGCAGTTCTTC.